What follows describes a single T cell receptor (beta chain). Its binding antigen is unknown. The input lacks base qualities; no much larger clone sits a single base away. The same CDR3 is also encoded by other DNA sequences in this sample. The data were obtained in a study of control samples from healthy donors and cancer patients (dated by TCRdb to between 2020 and 2021). Including the terminal cysteine and phenylalanine, the CDR3 comprises 13 residues. The sequence is cut down to CDR3 DNA, 39 bases in frame from base 1. From the germline V gene (reference sequence), CDR1 is SEHNR and CDR2 is FQNEAQ. V was cut back by 4 bases and J by 0 bases, leaving a gap of 6 bases between them. The library was built by means of the immunoSEQ multiplex PCR assay. TCRdb took over this immuneACCESS table, retaining in-frame rearrangements with V and J assigned. Such tables are incomplete; in checked studies, under half of the missing clones stem from an unresolved V gene, and the remainder is unexplained. Across this sample there are around 90,000 clones, with 85% seen only once. Around a fifth of the sample goes to the ten largest clones.

The TCR comes from a man aged 25-45 years in good health. The rearranged segments are TRBV7-9 and TRBJ1-1; the D gene lacks a confident call. The specimen sequenced was blood. The CDR3 region has the sequence CASSSGLNTEAFF. In nucleotide form, the sequence is TGTGCCAGCAGCTCCGGACTGAACACTGAAGCTTTCTTT.